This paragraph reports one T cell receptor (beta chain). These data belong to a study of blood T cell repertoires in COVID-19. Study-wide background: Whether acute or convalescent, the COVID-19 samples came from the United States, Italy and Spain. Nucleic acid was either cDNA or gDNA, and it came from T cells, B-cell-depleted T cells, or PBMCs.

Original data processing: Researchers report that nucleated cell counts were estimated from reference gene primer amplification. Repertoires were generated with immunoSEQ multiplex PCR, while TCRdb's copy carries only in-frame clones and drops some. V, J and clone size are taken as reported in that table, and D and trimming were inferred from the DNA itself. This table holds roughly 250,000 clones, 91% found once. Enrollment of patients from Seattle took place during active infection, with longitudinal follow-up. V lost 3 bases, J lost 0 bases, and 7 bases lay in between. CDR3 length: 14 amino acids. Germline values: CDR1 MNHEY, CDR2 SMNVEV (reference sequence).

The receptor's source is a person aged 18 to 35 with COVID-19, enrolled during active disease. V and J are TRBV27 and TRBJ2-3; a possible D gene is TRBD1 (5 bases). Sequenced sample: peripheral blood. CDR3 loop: CASSFGASTDTQYF. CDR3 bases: TGTGCCAGCAGTTTTGGGGCAAGCACAGATACGCAGTATTTT.